One sample yielded the 24 T cell receptor beta chains listed below, sequenced in a study of graft-versus-host responses after intestinal transplantation. No cognate antigen is known for these TCRs. The table came from immunoSEQ multiplex PCR; TCRdb's copy has only in-frame clones and leaves some out. The table records 88,000 or so clones, roughly 88% of them present only once. Sequencing used unstimulated CD4+ T cells sorted from spleen or lymph node cells, obtained before intestinal transplant. The source is a human donor who received an intestinal transplant.

The chain links TRBV2 to TRBJ2-2, with TRBD1 as a possible D gene (5 bases). Germline values: CDR1 SNHLY, CDR2 FYNNEI. With 4 bases removed from V and 2 bases from J, the gap between germline ends came to 8 bases. The CDR3 consists of 14 residues. This chain's CDR3 is CASSGQINTGELFF. In DNA, the CDR3 is TGTGCCAGCAGTGGACAGATAAACACCGGGGAGCTGTTTTTT.

The CDR3 nucleotides are TGCAGCGTTGCGGGACAGGGGTTGTACGAGCAGTACTTC. Amino acids: CSVAGQGLYEQYF. The V gene is TRBV29-1, the J gene TRBJ2-7; 10 bases agree with TRBD1. The CDR3 contains 13 residues. Losses at the gene ends were 4 bases for V and 4 bases for J; bases not matched to a gene: 4. Germline assignment: CDR1 SQVTM and CDR2 ANQGSEA.

The gene calls are TRBV19 and TRBJ2-7; D might be TRBD1 (6 bases). Germline CDR1 is LNHDA and CDR2 is SQIVND (reference sequence). This CDR3 has 13 residues. The V end lost 5 bases, the J end lost 5 bases, and 13 bases lay between the germline ends. CDR3 DNA: TGTGCCAGTAGTTTGGACAGTGGCAACGAGCAGTACTTC. It specifies CASSLDSGNEQYF.

This clone was detected only once. V and J are TRBV11-2 and TRBJ2-7; a possible D gene is TRBD2 (6 bases). The V gene's germline CDR1 is SGHAT and CDR2 FQNNGV. The V end was cut by 5 bases, the J end by 4 bases, with 18 bases between. The CDR3 sequence is 15 residues long. The CDR3 DNA reads TGTGCCAGCAGCCCTCTTGGAGGGGAGATTTACGAGCAGTACTTC. It translates to CASSPLGGEIYEQYF.

The chain couples TRBV6-5 to TRBJ2-1; a possible D gene is TRBD1 (5 bases). Germline values: CDR1 MNHEY, CDR2 SVGAGI. Trimming removed 0 bases from V and 4 bases from J, with 13 bases in between. The CDR3 is 16 amino acids. The CDR3 bases are TGTGCCAGCAGTTACTCAAGAGGACAAAGGTACAATGAGCAGTTCTTC. Translation: CASSYSRGQRYNEQFF.

V is TRBV5-6 and J is TRBJ2-5; D unresolved. Trimming removed 2 bases from V and 1 base from J, with 12 bases in between. Germline CDR1 is SGHDT and CDR2 is YYEEEE. The CDR3 is 15 residues long. The CDR3 DNA is TGTGCCAGCAGCTTTTCGTTTGTTATCCAAGAGACCCAGTACTTC. As protein: CASSFSFVIQETQYF.

This chain uses TRBV19 with TRBJ1-5; TRBD1 might be the D (6 bases). Trimming pared 3 bases from V and 0 bases from J, leaving 15 bases between. This CDR3 comprises 17 residues. From germline, CDR1 is LNHDA and CDR2 SQIVND (reference sequence). The CDR3 DNA follows: TGTGCCAGTAGTATTCCCGACAGGCCGTATAGCAATCAGCCCCAGCATTTT. Amino acids: CASSIPDRPYSNQPQHF.

The chain joins TRBV4-1 to TRBJ1-2; D perhaps matches TRBD1 (5 bases). Germline CDR1 is MGHRA and CDR2 is YSYEKL. V lost 4 bases and J lost 4, with 13 bases in between. This CDR3 region has 14 residues. The CDR3: CASSRNRDSYGYTF. The CDR3 DNA reads TGCGCCAGCAGCCGGAACCGGGACTCCTATGGCTACACCTTC.

The chain is built from TRBV10-1 and TRBJ1-1; possible D gene TRBD1, 5 bases. The V end was cut by 0 bases, the J end by 7 bases, with 12 bases between. Germline V gene data show CDR1 as WNHNN and CDR2 as SYGVQD (reference sequence). CDR3 length: 14 amino acids. For the CDR3, the DNA is TGCGCCAGCAGTGAGTCGGGGGGATGGGATGAAGCTTTCTTT. This codes for CASSESGGWDEAFF.

J is TRBJ1-2 and V is TRBV6-1; D might be TRBD1 (6 bases). Trimming removed 7 bases at V and 0 bases at J, with 15 bases between. Germline V CDR1 and CDR2: MNHNS, SASEGT. The CDR3 runs to 15 residues. The CDR3 sequence is CASTPGDTTNYGYTF. CDR3 bases: TGTGCCAGCACCCCAGGGGACACAACTAACTATGGCTACACCTTC.

The chain carries TRBV6-5 and TRBJ2-7, with TRBD2 identical over 10 bases. The junction had 6 bases not matched to a gene; V was cut back by 4 bases and J by 6 bases. CDR1 is MNHEY and CDR2 is SVGAGI in the germline V gene. The CDR3 sequence is 14 residues long. The chain's CDR3 is CASSWGSGGPEQYF. Written as DNA, the CDR3 is TGTGCCAGCAGTTGGGGTAGCGGGGGGCCCGAGCAGTACTTC.

This clone occurred once. This rearrangement joins TRBV23-1 to TRBJ1-1; unclear D gene. TRBV23-1 is classed as an ORF, of uncertain function. With 7 bases removed from V and 3 bases from J, the gap between germline ends came to 12 bases. The CDR3 length is 13 residues. The CDR3 DNA sequence: TGCGCCAGCACCCATAACTTAGACACTGAAGCTTTCTTT. Amino acids: CASTHNLDTEAFF.

The chain joins TRBV11-2 to TRBJ2-5; no clear D gene. The CDR3 spans 15 residues. V lost 6 bases and J lost 0, with 14 bases in between. Per germline, CDR1 SGHAT and CDR2 FQNNGV. This CDR3 reads CASSPLAGYQETQYF. The CDR3, as DNA: TGTGCCAGCAGTCCCCTGGCAGGTTACCAAGAGACCCAGTACTTC. Based on the CDR3 plus reference TRBV11-2 and TRBJ2-5, the full variable domain is EAGVAQSPRYKIIEKRQSVAFWCNPISGHATLYWYQQILGQGPKLLIQFQNNGVVDDSQLPKDRFSAERLKGVDSTLKIQPAKLEDSAVYLCASSPLAGYQETQYFGPGTRLLVL.

The V and J genes are TRBV27 and TRBJ2-7; TRBD1 aligns across 8 bases. This CDR3 spans 15 amino acids. Germline CDR1 is MNHEY and CDR2 is SMNVEV (reference sequence). Trimming removed 5 bases from V and 6 bases from J; junction bases left unmatched: 12. CDR3 nucleotide sequence: TGTGCCAGCAGTCCTTACGGACAGGGTATGGCCGAGCAGTACTTC. Amino acid sequence: CASSPYGQGMAEQYF.

J is TRBJ1-6 and V is TRBV18; 7 bases agree with TRBD1. The trim removed 6 bases at V and 1 base at J, leaving 3 bases unmatched. The CDR3 contains 15 residues. Germline CDR1 and CDR2: KGHSH and LQKENI. The CDR3 protein is CASSVDRSYNSPLHF. The DNA for the CDR3 is TGTGCCAGCTCTGTGGACAGGTCCTATAATTCACCCCTCCACTTT.

V is TRBV14 and J is TRBJ1-2; 7 nucleotides match TRBD1. From germline, CDR1 is SGHDN and CDR2 FVKESK. The junction had 9 bases not matched to a gene; V was cut back by 5 bases and J by 6 bases. The CDR3 runs to 14 residues. The CDR3 DNA reads TGTGCCAGCAGCGAAACAGGGGCCTGGGATGGCTACACCTTC. Protein: CASSETGAWDGYTF.

The chain employs TRBV5-6 and TRBJ2-6, with D possibly matching TRBD1 (6 bases). Germline lookup yields CDR1 SGHDT and CDR2 YYEEEE. This CDR3 region has 18 residues. The V gene lost 4 bases and the J gene lost 0 bases, with 17 bases spanning the gap. The CDR3 sequence is CASSPLTGLPSGANVLTF. CDR3 nucleotide sequence: TGTGCCAGCAGCCCTCTTACAGGGCTCCCCTCTGGGGCCAACGTCCTGACTTTC.

This clone was observed a single time. The chain joins TRBV7-9 to TRBJ2-7; TRBD1 is a possible D gene (5 bases). Germline V gives CDR1 SEHNR, CDR2 FQNEAQ (reference sequence). The V and J ends lost 1 base and 0 bases respectively, with 7 bases between them. The CDR3 spans 14 residues. DNA for the CDR3: TGTGCCAGCAGCTTAGGGACATCCTCCTACGAGCAGTACTTC. Translation: CASSLGTSSYEQYF.

The rearrangement links TRBV19 to TRBJ1-1; 7 bases agree with TRBD1. J was trimmed by 1 base and V by 4 bases; bases with no gene match: 6. The CDR3 spans 15 residues. Germline lookup yields CDR1 LNHDA and CDR2 SQIVND (reference sequence). The DNA of the CDR3 is TGTGCCAGTAGTAAGGGATACAGGGGGAACACTGAAGCTTTCTTT. Protein sequence: CASSKGYRGNTEAFF.

The J gene is TRBJ1-1, the V gene TRBV18, with 7 bases matching TRBD1. This CDR3 comprises 16 residues. Germline V gives CDR1 KGHSH, CDR2 LQKENI. The V segment lost 1 base and the J segment 1 base; nucleotides outside the gene matches: 6. The CDR3 loop reads CASSPLAQGGNTEAFF. The CDR3 region has the DNA TGTGCCAGCTCACCACTCGCGCAGGGGGGGAACACTGAAGCTTTCTTT.

J is TRBJ1-1 and V is TRBV11-2; D possibly corresponds to TRBD1 (5 bases). V lost 0 bases to trimming and J lost 0 bases, with 11 bases between them. CDR3 length: 16 residues. The germline CDR1 and CDR2 sequences are SGHAT and FQNNGV. Here the CDR3 DNA reads TGTGCCAGCAGCTTAGATGCTCGGGGGGTGAACACTGAAGCTTTCTTT. Translating gives CASSLDARGVNTEAFF.

The chain combines TRBV19 with TRBJ1-3; TRBD1 matches 12 bases. This CDR3 spans 14 amino acids. The germline V gene has CDR1 LNHDA and CDR2 SQIVND (reference sequence). With 11 bases clipped from V and 4 bases from J, the junction kept 6 bases outside the gene matches. CDR3 bases: TGTGCCTCCAGGGACAGGGGGCAAGGAAACACCATATATTTT. It translates to CASRDRGQGNTIYF.

The rearrangement uses TRBV4-2 and TRBJ1-4, with D possibly being TRBD1 (5 bases). CDR1 LGHNA and CDR2 YNFKEQ come from the germline V gene. This CDR3 has 15 residues. Trimming took off 1 base at V and 2 bases at J, with 8 bases between the two ends. The chain's CDR3 is CASSQGGGTNEKLFF. The CDR3 nucleotides read TGTGCCAGCAGCCAAGGGGGGGGGACTAATGAAAAACTGTTTTTT.

A few counts support this clone. For the CDR3, the DNA is TGTGCCAGCAAGACCGGGACTAGGGTCTACGAGCAGTACTTC. This gives the protein CASKTGTRVYEQYF. The V and J genes are TRBV6-5 and TRBJ2-7; 8 nucleotides agree with TRBD2. Germline CDR1 is MNHEY and CDR2 is SVGAGI. V trimming: 7 bases; J trimming: 3 bases; junction bases outside the gene matches: 8. The CDR3 has 14 amino acids.